A selection of T cell receptor beta chains follows, all from one sample in a study of blood T cell repertoires in COVID-19. Measured with immunoSEQ multiplex PCR; TCRdb has only the in-frame clones, and not every one. The data show tens of thousands of clones, approximately 91% seen once. Material: peripheral blood. These receptors were collected from a human donor in a cohort sampled during active COVID-19. Both conserved end residues are part of each CDR3. The order of the fields is J gene, clone size, D gene, V gene, CDR3 DNA, CDR3 protein. A D gene is named only where the DNA matches it firmly. Some rows mark clone size as missing; the rest say once, few, many or name a class of expanded clone.

J: TRBJ2-7; size: once; D: -; V: TRBV28; DNA: TGTGCCAGCAGTAACGACGGGGGGCTCTACGAGCAGTACTTC; CDR3: CASSNDGGLYEQYF
J: TRBJ2-7; size: -; D: -; V: TRBV6-2/TRBV6-3; DNA: TGTGCCAGCAGTTATAACGCGGGTTGGGACGAGCAGTACTTC; CDR3: CASSYNAGWDEQYF
J: TRBJ2-1; size: -; D: TRBD2; V: TRBV7-9; DNA: TGTGCCAGCAGCTTACCCGGGGGGAGCTCCTACAATGAGCAGTTCTTC; CDR3: CASSLPGGSSYNEQFF
J: TRBJ2-7; size: few; D: TRBD1; V: TRBV5-4; DNA: TGTGCCAGCAGCTTGGACGGGACAGCGACCTACGAGCAGTACTTC; CDR3: CASSLDGTATYEQYF
J: TRBJ2-5; size: few; D: TRBD1; V: TRBV24-1; DNA: TGTGCCACCAGTGACCTCGGGACAGGGAAACAAGAGACCCAGTACTTC; CDR3: CATSDLGTGKQETQYF
J: TRBJ2-6; size: -; D: -; V: TRBV19; DNA: TGTGCCAGTAGTATATCCGCCAGCTCTGGGGCCAACGTCCTGACTTTC; CDR3: CASSISASSGANVLTF
J: TRBJ2-3; size: once; D: TRBD1; V: TRBV19; DNA: TGTGCCAGTAGTGCAGGGACAGGGGAAATGTATGATACGCAGTATTTT; CDR3: CASSAGTGEMYDTQYF
J: TRBJ2-3; size: -; D: -; V: TRBV4-3; DNA: TGCGCCAGCAGCCAACAGGGCGCCGCAGATACGCAGTATTTT; CDR3: CASSQQGAADTQYF
J: TRBJ2-3; size: once; D: -; V: TRBV7-3; DNA: TGTGCCAGCGGGCTAGCCCCCACAGATACGCAGTATTTT; CDR3: CASGLAPTDTQYF
J: TRBJ2-7; size: -; D: -; V: TRBV7-3; DNA: TGTGCCAGCAGCCCGGGACAAGGACCCTACGAGCAGTACTTC; CDR3: CASSPGQGPYEQYF
J: TRBJ2-5; size: -; D: TRBD1; V: TRBV9; DNA: TGTGCCAGCAGCTTCCGACAGGGGGCAGGGGAGACCCAGTACTTC; CDR3: CASSFRQGAGETQYF
J: TRBJ2-3; size: -; D: TRBD2; V: TRBV5-1; DNA: TGCGCCAGCAGCTCTAGCGGGAGGGGTGGCGATACGCAGTATTTT; CDR3: CASSSSGRGGDTQYF
J: TRBJ2-7; size: -; D: TRBD1; V: TRBV7-2; DNA: TGTGCCAGCAGCACCCGGACAGGGAGAGACGAGCAGTACTTC; CDR3: CASSTRTGRDEQYF
J: TRBJ2-5; size: few; D: -; V: TRBV5-1; DNA: TGCGCCAGCAGCTTCACGGGAGACCAAGAGACCCAGTACTTC; CDR3: CASSFTGDQETQYF
J: TRBJ2-3; size: -; D: TRBD1; V: TRBV29-1; DNA: TGCAGCACCAGGGACAGGGACAACACAGATACGCAGTATTTT; CDR3: CSTRDRDNTDTQYF
J: TRBJ1-6; size: -; D: TRBD1; V: TRBV6-5; DNA: TGTGCCAGCAGGGAGGACAGGTTTAATTCACCCCTCCACTTT; CDR3: CASREDRFNSPLHF
J: TRBJ2-3; size: -; D: TRBD2; V: TRBV7-2; DNA: TGTGCCAGCAGCCGTGGGGGACTAGCGGGAGGGTTGACAGATACGCAGTATTTT; CDR3: CASSRGGLAGGLTDTQYF
J: TRBJ2-7; size: -; D: -; V: TRBV25-1; DNA: TGTGCCAGCAGTGGAACAGGGTGGAGTTGGGAGCAGTACTTC; CDR3: CASSGTGWSWEQYF
J: TRBJ2-5; size: -; D: TRBD2; V: TRBV14; DNA: TGTGCCAGCAGCCAGGGGGGGTCAGAGACCCAGTACTTC; CDR3: CASSQGGSETQYF
J: TRBJ2-5; size: -; D: -; V: TRBV27; DNA: TGTGCCAGCAGTTTTCGAGGTGGGCAAGAGACCCAGTACTTC; CDR3: CASSFRGGQETQYF
J: TRBJ2-4; size: -; D: -; V: TRBV11-3; DNA: TGTGCCAGCAGCTTAGCGGGGGAGAGAAACATTCAGTACTTC; CDR3: CASSLAGERNIQYF
J: TRBJ1-5; size: -; D: TRBD1; V: TRBV19; DNA: TGTGCCAGTAGTTTCCTCAGGGGGCAAAGCAATCAGCCCCAGCATTTT; CDR3: CASSFLRGQSNQPQHF
J: TRBJ1-3; size: -; D: TRBD1; V: TRBV11-3; DNA: TGTGCCAGCAGCTTAGATGAAATTCGTCTCTTATTCGGAGGACAGGGTTTCTCACCGAAAATTTTT; CDR3: CASSLDEIRLLFGGQGFSPKIF
J: TRBJ1-1; size: -; D: TRBD1; V: TRBV3-1/TRBV3-2; DNA: TGTGCCAGCAGCCAAGGGGGGACAGGGGGCACGGCTTTCTTT; CDR3: CASSQGGTGGTAFF
J: TRBJ1-4; size: -; D: TRBD1; V: TRBV9; DNA: TGTGCCAGTTCAGGGGGCAGCGAAAAACTGTTTTTT; CDR3: CASSGGSEKLFF
J: TRBJ1-1; size: -; D: -; V: TRBV5-1; DNA: TGCGCCAGCAGCACCGGTGGTTCTGCAAACACTGAAGCTTTCTTT; CDR3: CASSTGGSANTEAFF
J: TRBJ1-4; size: -; D: -; V: TRBV7-9; DNA: TGTGCCAGCAGCGAAACCACCGGGACAACTAATGAAAAACTGTTTTTT; CDR3: CASSETTGTTNEKLFF
J: TRBJ2-7; size: -; D: -; V: TRBV7-2; DNA: TGTGCCAGCAGCTCCTCAGCGGGTTACGAGCAGTACTTC; CDR3: CASSSSAGYEQYF